This TCR beta chain was observed in a study of blood T cell repertoires in COVID-19. Profiling relied on immunoSEQ multiplex PCR, and the TCRdb table lists in-frame clones only, not all of them. The sample includes roughly 670,000 clones, around 90% of them seen just once. The CDR3 contains 15 residues. Material for sequencing was peripheral blood. V and J are TRBV21-1 and TRBJ2-6; the listed D gene, TRBD2, was not tested against the DNA. TRBV21-1 is an annotated pseudogene. The receptor was derived from a woman between 18 and 30 years old with acute or convalescent COVID-19. CDR3 sequence reads: CASSTMEGGANVLTF. The CDR3 DNA sequence: TGTGCCAGCAGCACCATGGAGGGTGGGGCCAACGTCCTGACTTTC.